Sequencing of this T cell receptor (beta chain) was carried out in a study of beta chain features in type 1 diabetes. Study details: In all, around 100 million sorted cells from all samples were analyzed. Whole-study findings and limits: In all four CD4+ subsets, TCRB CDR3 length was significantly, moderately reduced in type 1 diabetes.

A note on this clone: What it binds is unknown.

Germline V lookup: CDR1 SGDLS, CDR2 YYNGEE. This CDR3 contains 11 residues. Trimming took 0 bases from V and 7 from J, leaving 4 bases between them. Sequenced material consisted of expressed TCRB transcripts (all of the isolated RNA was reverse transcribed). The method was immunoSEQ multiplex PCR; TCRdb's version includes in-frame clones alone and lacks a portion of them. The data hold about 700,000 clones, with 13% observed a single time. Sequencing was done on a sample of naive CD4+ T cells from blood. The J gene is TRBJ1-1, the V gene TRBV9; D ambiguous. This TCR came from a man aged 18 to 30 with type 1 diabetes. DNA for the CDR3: TGTGCCAGCAGCGTAGGGGTTGAAGCTTTCTTT. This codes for CASSVGVEAFF.